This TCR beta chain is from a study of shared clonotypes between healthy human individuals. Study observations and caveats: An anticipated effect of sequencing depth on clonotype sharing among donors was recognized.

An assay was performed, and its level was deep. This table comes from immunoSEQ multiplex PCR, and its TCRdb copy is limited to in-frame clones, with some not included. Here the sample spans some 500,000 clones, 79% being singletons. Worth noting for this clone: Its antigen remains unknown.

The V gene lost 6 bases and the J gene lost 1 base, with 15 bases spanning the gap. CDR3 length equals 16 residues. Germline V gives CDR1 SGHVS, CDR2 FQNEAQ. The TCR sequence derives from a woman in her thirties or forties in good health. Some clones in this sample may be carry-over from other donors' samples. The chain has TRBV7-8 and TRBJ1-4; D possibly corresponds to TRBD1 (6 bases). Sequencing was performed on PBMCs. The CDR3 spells CASRPRGSGTNEKLFF. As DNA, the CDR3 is TGTGCCAGCAGACCTAGGGGGAGCGGAACTAATGAAAAACTGTTTTTT. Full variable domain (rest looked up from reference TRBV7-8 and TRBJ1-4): GAGVSQSPRYKVAKRGQDVALRCDPISGHVSLFWYQQALGQGPEFLTYFQNEAQLDKSGLPSDRFFAERPEGSVSTLKIQRTQQEDSAVYLCASRPRGSGTNEKLFFGSGTQLSVL.